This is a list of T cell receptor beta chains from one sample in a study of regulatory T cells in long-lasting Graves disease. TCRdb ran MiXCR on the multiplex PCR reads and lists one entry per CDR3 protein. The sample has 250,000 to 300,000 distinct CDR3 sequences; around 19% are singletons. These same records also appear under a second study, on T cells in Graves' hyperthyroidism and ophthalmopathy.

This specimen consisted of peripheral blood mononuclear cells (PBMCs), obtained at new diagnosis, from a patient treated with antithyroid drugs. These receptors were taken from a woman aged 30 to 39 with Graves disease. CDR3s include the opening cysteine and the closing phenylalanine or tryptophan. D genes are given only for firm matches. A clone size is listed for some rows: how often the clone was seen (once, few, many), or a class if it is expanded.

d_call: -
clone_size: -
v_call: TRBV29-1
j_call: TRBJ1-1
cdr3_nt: TGCAGCGCAGACAGGAGGGGGGACACTGAAGCTTTCTTT
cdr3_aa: CSADRRGDTEAFF

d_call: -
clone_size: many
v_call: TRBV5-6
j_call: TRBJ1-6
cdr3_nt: TGTGCCAGCAGCTTGGCGAATTCACCCCTCCACTTT
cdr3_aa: CASSLANSPLHF

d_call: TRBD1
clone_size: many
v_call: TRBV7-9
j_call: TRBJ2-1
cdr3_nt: TGTGCCAGCAAAAGGGGGCCAAGCTCCTACAATGAGCAGTTCTTC
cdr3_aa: CASKRGPSSYNEQFF

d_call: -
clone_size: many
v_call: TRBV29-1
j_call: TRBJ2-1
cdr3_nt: TGCAGCGTTGAACCTAGAGGGGACGGCATCTACAATGAGCAGTTCTTC
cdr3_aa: CSVEPRGDGIYNEQFF

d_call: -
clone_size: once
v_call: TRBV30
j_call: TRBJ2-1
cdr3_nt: TGTGCCTGGGGGCAACTTTTGGGTCCCAGCTCCTACAATGAGCAGTTCTTC
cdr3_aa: CAWGQLLGPSSYNEQFF

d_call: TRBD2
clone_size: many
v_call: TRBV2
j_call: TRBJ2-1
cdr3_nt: TGTGCCAGCAGTGAGAGGCTCAGCGGGGGGGCTATAGGAAATGAGCAGTTCTTC
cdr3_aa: CASSERLSGGAIGNEQFF

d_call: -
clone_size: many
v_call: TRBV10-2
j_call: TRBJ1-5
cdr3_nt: TGCGCCAGCAGTCCGACCCTCGGGCAGCAGCCCCAGCATTTT
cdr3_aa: CASSPTLGQQPQHF

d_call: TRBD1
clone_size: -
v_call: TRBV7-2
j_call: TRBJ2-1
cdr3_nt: TGTGCCAGCAGCCTCGGGACAGGGGTCAATGAGCAGTTCTTC
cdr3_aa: CASSLGTGVNEQFF

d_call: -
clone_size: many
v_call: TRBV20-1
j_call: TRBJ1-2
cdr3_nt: TGCAGTGCTAGAGACAGGGGAGCGGGGGGCTACACCTTC
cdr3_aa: CSARDRGAGGYTF

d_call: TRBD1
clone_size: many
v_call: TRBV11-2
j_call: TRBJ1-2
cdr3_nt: TGTGCCAGCAGCTTAATTAAAGGACAGGGGAACTATGGCTACACCTTC
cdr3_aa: CASSLIKGQGNYGYTF

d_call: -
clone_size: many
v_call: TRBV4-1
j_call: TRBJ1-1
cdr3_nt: TGCGCCAGCAGCCAAGATTGGGGTACAGGGAAGGCTTTCTTT
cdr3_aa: CASSQDWGTGKAFF

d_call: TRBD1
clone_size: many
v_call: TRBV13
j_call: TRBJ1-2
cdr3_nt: TGCGCCAGCAGCCAAGAAGGGGACAGACCCTATGGCTACACCTTC
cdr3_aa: CASSQEGDRPYGYTF

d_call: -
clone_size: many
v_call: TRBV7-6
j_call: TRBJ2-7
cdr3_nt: TGTGCCAGCAGCTTAATCCCGGGGAGTAGTGGGCAGTACTTC
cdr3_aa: CASSLIPGSSGQYF

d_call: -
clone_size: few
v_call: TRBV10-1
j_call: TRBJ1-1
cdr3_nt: TGCGCCAGCAGTGCGGGGGGCTGGGGTCTCGTTAGGGGCCCTGAAGCTTTCTTT
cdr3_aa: CASSAGGWGLVRGPEAFF

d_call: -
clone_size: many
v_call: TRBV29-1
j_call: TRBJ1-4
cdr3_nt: TGCAGCGTTGCGTCGACTAATGAAAAACTGTTTTTT
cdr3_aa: CSVASTNEKLFF

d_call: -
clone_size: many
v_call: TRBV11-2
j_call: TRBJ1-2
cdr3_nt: TGTGCCAGCAGCAACCAGGGGTACTATGGCTACACCTTC
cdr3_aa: CASSNQGYYGYTF

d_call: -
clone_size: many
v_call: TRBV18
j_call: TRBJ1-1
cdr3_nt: TGTGCCAGCTCACCCCGACAATCGGGGGACACTGAAGCTTTCTTT
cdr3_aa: CASSPRQSGDTEAFF

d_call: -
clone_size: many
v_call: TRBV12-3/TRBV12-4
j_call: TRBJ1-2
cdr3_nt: TGTGCCAGCAGTTTAGTTTTGGGGACCTATGGCTACACCTTC
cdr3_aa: CASSLVLGTYGYTF

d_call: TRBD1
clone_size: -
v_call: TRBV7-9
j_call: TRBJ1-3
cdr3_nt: TGTGCCAGCACCATTGACAGGGGATCTGGAAACACCATATATTTT
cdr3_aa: CASTIDRGSGNTIYF

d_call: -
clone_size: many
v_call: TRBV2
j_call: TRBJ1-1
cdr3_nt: TGTGCCGGAACCGTGACGGAACTGAACACTGAAGCTTTCTTT
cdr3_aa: CAGTVTELNTEAFF

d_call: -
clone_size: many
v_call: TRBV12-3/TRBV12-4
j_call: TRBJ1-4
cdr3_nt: TGTGCCAGCAGCCCCTCGTCCGAGCGAGAAAAACTGTTTTTT
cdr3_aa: CASSPSSEREKLFF

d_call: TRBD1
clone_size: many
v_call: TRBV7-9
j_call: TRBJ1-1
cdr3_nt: TGTGCCAGCAGCTTATGGGACAGGGAGGACACTGAAGCTTTCTTT
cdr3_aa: CASSLWDREDTEAFF

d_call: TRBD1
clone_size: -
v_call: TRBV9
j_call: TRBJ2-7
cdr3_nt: TGTGCCAGCAGCCCTCCGGCGACAGGGGGCGAGCAGTACTTC
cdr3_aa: CASSPPATGGEQYF

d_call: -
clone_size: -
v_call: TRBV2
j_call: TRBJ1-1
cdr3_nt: TGTGCCAGCAGTGTTCGGGGGACCCGGAGCTTGAACACTGAAGCTTTCTTT
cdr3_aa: CASSVRGTRSLNTEAFF

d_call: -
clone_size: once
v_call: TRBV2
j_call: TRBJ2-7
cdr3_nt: TGTGCCAGCCGTTGGACCTACGAGCAGTACTTC
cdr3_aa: CASRWTYEQYF

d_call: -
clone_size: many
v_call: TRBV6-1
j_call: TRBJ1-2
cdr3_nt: TGTGCCAGCAGTGAGGTGGTCAGGACAAACTATGGCTACACCTTC
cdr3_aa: CASSEVVRTNYGYTF

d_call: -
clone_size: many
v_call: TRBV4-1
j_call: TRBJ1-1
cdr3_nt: TGCGCCAGCACCCCCTCGCCGGCAGACATGAACACTGAAGCTTTCTTT
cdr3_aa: CASTPSPADMNTEAFF

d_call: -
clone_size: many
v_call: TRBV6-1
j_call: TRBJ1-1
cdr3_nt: TGTGCCAGCAGAGGGTTGGCGGCGAACACTGAAGCTTTCTTT
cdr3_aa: CASRGLAANTEAFF

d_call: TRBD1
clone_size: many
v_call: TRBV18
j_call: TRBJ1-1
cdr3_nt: TGTGCCAGCTCACCACCGGACAGGACGAACACTGAAGCTTTCTTT
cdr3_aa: CASSPPDRTNTEAFF

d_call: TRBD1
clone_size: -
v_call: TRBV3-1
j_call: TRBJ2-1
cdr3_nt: TGTGCCAGCAGCCTCTCCGGGACAGGGAAAGACAATGAGCAGTTCTTC
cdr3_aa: CASSLSGTGKDNEQFF

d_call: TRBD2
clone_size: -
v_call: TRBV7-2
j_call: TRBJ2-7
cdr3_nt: TGTGCCAGCAGCCATCGGGGGGACGAGCAGTACTTC
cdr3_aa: CASSHRGDEQYF

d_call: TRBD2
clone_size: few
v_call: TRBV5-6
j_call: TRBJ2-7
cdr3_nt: TGTGCCAGCAGCTTGGAGGTGCGGGGGTTCTACGAGCAGTACTTC
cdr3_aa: CASSLEVRGFYEQYF

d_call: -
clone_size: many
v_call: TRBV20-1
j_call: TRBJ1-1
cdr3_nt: TGCAGTGCTAGAGTTCAGGGTGAAGCTTTCTTT
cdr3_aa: CSARVQGEAFF

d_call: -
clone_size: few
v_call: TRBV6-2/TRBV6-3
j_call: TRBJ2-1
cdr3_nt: TGTGCCAGCAGTTACCCCCTTGATGAGCGGTTCTTC
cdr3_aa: CASSYPLDERFF

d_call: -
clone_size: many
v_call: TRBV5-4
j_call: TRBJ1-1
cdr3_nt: TGTGCCAGCAGCTCCCCGGAGCTCTTCTATCAAGCTTTCTTT
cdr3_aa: CASSSPELFYQAFF

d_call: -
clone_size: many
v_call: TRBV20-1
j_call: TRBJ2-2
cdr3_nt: TGCAGTGCTAGTGGGGACCTGAACACCGGGGAGCTGTTTTTT
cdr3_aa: CSASGDLNTGELFF

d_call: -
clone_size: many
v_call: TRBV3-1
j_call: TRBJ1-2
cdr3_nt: TGTGCCAGCAGCCACTCGTCTACCGACGGCGGCTATGGCTACACCTTC
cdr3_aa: CASSHSSTDGGYGYTF

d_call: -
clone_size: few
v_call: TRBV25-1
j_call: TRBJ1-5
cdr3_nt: TGTGCCAGCAGTGAATCGGGTGGCAGCAATCAGCCCCAGCATTTT
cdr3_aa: CASSESGGSNQPQHF

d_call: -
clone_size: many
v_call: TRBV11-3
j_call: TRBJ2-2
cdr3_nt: TGTGCCAGCAGCTTAGAGTCTGGGCCGAACACCGGGGAGCTGTTTTTT
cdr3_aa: CASSLESGPNTGELFF

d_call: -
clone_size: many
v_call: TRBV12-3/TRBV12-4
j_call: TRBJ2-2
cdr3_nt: TGTGCCAGCAGTTTTGCCCGGTGGGACACCGGGGAGCTGTTTTTT
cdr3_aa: CASSFARWDTGELFF

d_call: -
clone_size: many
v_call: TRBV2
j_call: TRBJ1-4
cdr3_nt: TGTGCCAGCAGTGAAACAGTTTCAGCTAATGAAAAACTGTTTTTT
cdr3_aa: CASSETVSANEKLFF

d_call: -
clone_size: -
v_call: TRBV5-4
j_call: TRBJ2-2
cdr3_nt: TGTGCCAGCAGCGCAACACAGGAAATCACCGGGGAGCTGTTTTTT
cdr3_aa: CASSATQEITGELFF

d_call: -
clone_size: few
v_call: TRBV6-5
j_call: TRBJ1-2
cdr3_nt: TGTGCCAGCAGTTACTTGGCAGCCCCGGGCTACACCTTC
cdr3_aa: CASSYLAAPGYTF

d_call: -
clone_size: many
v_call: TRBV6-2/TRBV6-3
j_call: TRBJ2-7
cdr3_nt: TGTGCCAGCAGTTACCAGGGATCTTCCTACGAGCAGTACTTC
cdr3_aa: CASSYQGSSYEQYF

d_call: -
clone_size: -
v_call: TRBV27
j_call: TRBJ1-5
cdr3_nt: TGTGCCAGCAGTTTAATAGGTGGTTTTAATCAGCCCCAGCATTTT
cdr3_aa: CASSLIGGFNQPQHF

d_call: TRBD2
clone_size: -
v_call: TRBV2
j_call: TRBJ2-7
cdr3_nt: TGTGCCAGCAGTGAGTGGCGGGAGAGCTACGAGCAGTACTTC
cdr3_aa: CASSEWRESYEQYF

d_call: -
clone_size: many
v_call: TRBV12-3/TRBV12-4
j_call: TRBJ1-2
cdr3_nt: TGTGCCAGCAGTGAAGGGGGTACACTCAACTATGGCTACACCTTC
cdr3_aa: CASSEGGTLNYGYTF

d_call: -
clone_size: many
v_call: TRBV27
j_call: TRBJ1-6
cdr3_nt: TGTGCCAGCAGTCTTAGGGTACGGAGAACGGGTAATTCACCCCTCCACTTT
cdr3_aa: CASSLRVRRTGNSPLHF

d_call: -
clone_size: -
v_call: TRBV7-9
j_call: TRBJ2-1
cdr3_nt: TGTGCCAGCAGCCCCGATGAGCTGCAGTTCTTC
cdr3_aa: CASSPDELQFF

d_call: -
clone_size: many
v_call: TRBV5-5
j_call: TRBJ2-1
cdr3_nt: TGTGCCAGCAGCCCTTACGACGGTAACAATGAGCAGTTCTTC
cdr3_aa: CASSPYDGNNEQFF

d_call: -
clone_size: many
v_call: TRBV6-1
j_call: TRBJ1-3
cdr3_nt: TGTGCCAGCAGTACCCCCCGAGGGGGGTCTGGAAACACCATATATTTT
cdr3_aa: CASSTPRGGSGNTIYF

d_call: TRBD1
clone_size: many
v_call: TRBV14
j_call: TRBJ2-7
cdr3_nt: TGTGCCAGCAGCCAGAAGGACAGGGGAATTTACGAGCAGTACTTC
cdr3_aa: CASSQKDRGIYEQYF

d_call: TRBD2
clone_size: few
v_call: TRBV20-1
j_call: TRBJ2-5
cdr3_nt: TGCAGTGCTAGAGATAGCGGGGGGGCCTTTATTGAGACCCAGTACTTC
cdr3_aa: CSARDSGGAFIETQYF

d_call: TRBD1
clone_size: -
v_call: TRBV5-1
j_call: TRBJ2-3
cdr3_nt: TGCGCCAGCAGCTCGGGACAGGGGTTGTCAGATACGCAGTATTTT
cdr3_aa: CASSSGQGLSDTQYF

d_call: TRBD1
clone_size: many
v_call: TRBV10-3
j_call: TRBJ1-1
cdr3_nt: TGTGCCACCATGGGGACAGGGGGCCACACTGAAGCTTTCTTT
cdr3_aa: CATMGTGGHTEAFF

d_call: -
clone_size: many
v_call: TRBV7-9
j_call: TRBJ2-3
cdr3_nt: TGTGCCAGCAGCCCCCGCGCAGGGGCGCGCACAGATACGCAGTATTTT
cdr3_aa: CASSPRAGARTDTQYF

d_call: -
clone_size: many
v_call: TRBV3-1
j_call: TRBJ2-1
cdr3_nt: TGTGCCAGCAGCCTAAAGACGGACGATGAGCAGTTCTTC
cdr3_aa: CASSLKTDDEQFF

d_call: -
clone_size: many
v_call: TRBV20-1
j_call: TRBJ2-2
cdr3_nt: TGCAGTGCTAACACCCAGGGTAGCGCCGGGGAGCTGTTTTTT
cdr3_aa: CSANTQGSAGELFF

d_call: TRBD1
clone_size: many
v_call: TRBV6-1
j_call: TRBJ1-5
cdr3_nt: TGTGCCAGCAGTGCGGACAGGGGGAACAATCAGCCCCAGCATTTT
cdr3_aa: CASSADRGNNQPQHF

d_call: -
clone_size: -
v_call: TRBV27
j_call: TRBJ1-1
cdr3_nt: TGTGCCAGCAACTTTTTCCCCTTAGCGGTGGGGAACACTGAAGCTTTCTTT
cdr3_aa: CASNFFPLAVGNTEAFF